This T cell receptor (beta chain) emerged from a study of molecular identifiers for immune sequencing clone quantification. Ten or more counts support this clonotype. TCRdb called the PCR reads again in MiXCR, with one record for every CDR3 protein. The sample yields around 460,000 distinct CDR3 sequences, about a fifth seen once. The sample taken for sequencing was naive CD8+ T cells from blood, with Jurkat cell RNA spiked in. Subset: FACS-sorted CD8+CD4-CCR7+CD45RA+ naive T cells. This TCR was sampled from a human donor in good health. Some libraries in this study had Jurkat cell RNA spiked in.

This CDR3 reads CSGRTADTQYF. In DNA, the CDR3 is TGCAGCGGACGGACAGCAGATACGCAGTATTTT. The V call is TRBV29-1, the J call TRBJ2-3; D is perhaps TRBD1 (6 bases). The CDR3 has 11 amino acids. Trimming cost V 7 bases and J 4 bases, with 9 bases left between them. Germline V gene sequence: CDR1 SQVTM, CDR2 ANQGSEA.